These 25 T cell receptor beta chains were all obtained from the same sample, sequenced in a study of OX40 agonist ivuxolimab in advanced cancers. Assay: immunoSEQ multiplex PCR; the TCRdb copy retains only in-frame clones and omits some. Of under 25,000 clones in the sample, 82% were seen once. Sequenced here: CD4+ or CD8+ T cells sorted from blood, sampled in a trial of the OX40 agonist ivuxolimab. All receptors come from an adult with an advanced solid tumor such as melanoma, head and neck, liver or kidney cancer.

The V call is TRBV5-4, the J call TRBJ1-1, with 9 bases aligning to TRBD1. Germline V gene data show CDR1 as SGHNT and CDR2 as YYREEE (reference sequence). The CDR3 is 16 amino acids. Losses at the gene ends were 4 bases for V and 3 bases for J; bases not matched to a gene: 10. CDR3 nucleotide sequence: TGTGCCAGCAGCCGGGACAGGGAAATTCTGTACACTGAAGCTTTCTTT. It codes for CASSRDREILYTEAFF.

J is TRBJ2-1 and V is TRBV6-1, with a weak D call TRBD1 (6 bases). Trimming took 2 bases from V and 0 from J, leaving 8 bases between them. The CDR3 totals 15 residues. Per the germline V gene, CDR1 is MNHNS and CDR2 is SASEGT. The CDR3 loop is CASSEQGSSYNEQFF. The CDR3 region has the DNA TGTGCCAGCAGTGAACAGGGGAGCTCCTACAATGAGCAGTTCTTC.

The rearrangement uses TRBV27 and TRBJ1-5; D gene unclear. The germline gives CDR1 MNHEY, CDR2 SMNVEV (reference sequence). Trimming shortened V by 0 bases and J by 5 bases, and 8 bases separated the two germline ends. This CDR3 is built from 14 residues. The CDR3 DNA is TGTGCCAGCAGTTTATCTGGCGCCGATCAGCCCCAGCATTTT. Encoded protein: CASSLSGADQPQHF.

The chain employs TRBV7-6 and TRBJ2-1; D is possibly TRBD2 (5 bases). Germline values: CDR1 SGHVS, CDR2 FNYEAQ. CDR3 length: 15 amino acids. V lost 5 bases and J 6 bases, leaving 17 bases between the germline ends. The DNA of the CDR3 is TGTGCCAGCAGCCCCGGACCGGGAAAGGGCAATGAGCAGTTCTTC. Protein: CASSPGPGKGNEQFF.

V is TRBV11-2 and J is TRBJ2-1; a weak D match, TRBD1 (5 bases). This CDR3 has 16 residues. Trimming removed 5 bases at V and 3 bases at J, with 17 bases between. Germline CDR1 is SGHAT and CDR2 is FQNNGV. CDR3 bases: TGTGCCAGCAGCGTAAATATCGGCCAGGGCTACAATGAGCAGTTCTTC. It translates to CASSVNIGQGYNEQFF.

This clone was counted a few times. This chain connects TRBV30 to TRBJ1-4, with D uncertain. V was shortened by 0 bases and J by 7 bases, with 12 bases between the two germline ends. The CDR3 length is 14 residues. CDR1 and CDR2 from the germline V gene are GTSNPN and SVGIG (reference sequence). For the CDR3, the DNA is TGTGCCTGGAGTGTAGGTGGGCCCGGTGAAAAACTGTTTTTT. This encodes CAWSVGGPGEKLFF.

The chain employs TRBV6-1 and TRBJ2-3; TRBD1 matches at 8 bases. The CDR3 length is 15 residues. The trim removed 3 bases at V and 6 bases at J, leaving 8 bases unmatched. Per the germline V gene, CDR1 is MNHNS and CDR2 is SASEGT. DNA of the CDR3: TGTGCCAGCAGTGACGATTTCAGGGGGCCGGATACGCAGTATTTT. It codes for CASSDDFRGPDTQYF.

This clone was counted a few times. The gene calls are TRBV7-8 and TRBJ2-4; D perhaps matches TRBD2 (6 bases). Germline loops: CDR1 SGHVS, CDR2 FQNEAQ. This CDR3 has 17 amino acids. Trimming stripped 4 bases from V and 0 bases from J, with 16 bases between. The CDR3: CASSSEGAGLAKNIQYF. For the CDR3, the DNA is TGTGCCAGCAGCTCGGAGGGCGCGGGACTAGCCAAAAACATTCAGTACTTC.

This rearrangement joins TRBV18 to TRBJ1-6; no clear D gene. Per the germline V gene, CDR1 is KGHSH and CDR2 is LQKENI. The CDR3 spans 18 residues. V was pared by 3 bases and J by 12 bases, with 27 bases between. In DNA form, the CDR3 reads TGTGCCAGCTCACCCTATTCTCAAGGTCTAGGGCGCTCTCTACCCCTCCACTTT. Protein product: CASSPYSQGLGRSLPLHF.

The J gene is TRBJ2-1, the V gene TRBV5-6, with D unresolved. Trimming shortened V by 3 bases and J by 8 bases, and 9 bases separated the two germline ends. The germline CDR1 and CDR2 sequences are SGHDT and YYEEEE. This CDR3 has 12 amino acids. This CDR3 is CASSYPRDEQFF. The CDR3 coding sequence is TGTGCCAGCAGCTACCCTAGAGATGAGCAGTTCTTC.

The gene calls are TRBV6-5 and TRBJ2-7; 7 bases fit TRBD1. Trimming took 2 bases from V and 6 from J; bases not matched to a gene: 1. The CDR3 totals 12 residues. The germline V gene has CDR1 MNHEY and CDR2 SVGAGI. CDR3 in DNA: TGTGCCAGCAGTTACCGACAGGGCGAGCAGTACTTC. It translates to CASSYRQGEQYF.

This clone has more than one count but fewer than ten. V is TRBV18 and J is TRBJ1-5; D is ambiguous. Germline-derived CDR1 and CDR2 are KGHSH and LQKENI. The CDR3 is made up of 15 amino acids. Trimming shortened V by 6 bases and J by 4 bases, and 16 bases separated the two germline ends. CDR3 DNA sequence: TGTGCCAGCTCCCCAACGGACGGACGAAATCAGCCCCAGCATTTT. It specifies CASSPTDGRNQPQHF.

V usage is TRBV6-1 and J usage is TRBJ1-3; a weak D match, TRBD1 (5 bases). CDR3 length: 19 residues. Trimming took 2 bases from V and 0 from J, leaving 20 bases between them. Germline assignment: CDR1 MNHNS and CDR2 SASEGT. The CDR3 DNA reads as TGTGCCAGCAGTGAACTTACCCCGGGACGGGGACCCTCTGGAAACACCATATATTTT. Its translation: CASSELTPGRGPSGNTIYF.

This clone was detected a few times. The J gene is TRBJ2-3, the V gene TRBV6-9; 8 nucleotides agree with TRBD2. Per the germline V gene, CDR1 is MNHGY and CDR2 is SVAAGI. The trim removed 2 bases at V and 1 base at J, leaving 5 bases unmatched. CDR3 length equals 16 residues. The chain's CDR3 is CASSYHGGAGTDTQYF. CDR3 nucleotides: TGTGCCAGCAGTTATCACGGGGGGGCCGGCACAGATACGCAGTATTTT.

This chain links TRBV6-6 with TRBJ2-1; TRBD1 matches at 10 bases. The trim removed 2 bases at V and 5 bases at J, leaving 0 bases unmatched. The V gene's germline CDR1 is MNHNY and CDR2 SVGAGI (reference sequence). This CDR3 has 14 amino acids. The CDR3 DNA reads TGTGCCAGCAGTTACGGACAGGGGGACAATGAGCAGTTCTTC. Its protein is CASSYGQGDNEQFF.

The chain employs TRBV5-1 and TRBJ2-7; D possibly corresponds to TRBD2 (6 bases). Per the germline V gene, CDR1 is SGHRS and CDR2 is YFSETQ. V lost 5 bases and J 7 bases, leaving 13 bases between the germline ends. CDR3 length: 12 residues. The CDR3: CASRFWAGEQYF. The CDR3 bases are TGCGCCAGCAGATTCTGGGCGGGGGAGCAGTACTTC. The full variable domain, in which reference TRBV5-1 and TRBJ2-7 provide the parts outside the CDR3, is KAGVTQTPRYLIKTRGQQVTLSCSPISGHRSVSWYQQTPGQGLQFLFEYFSETQRNKGNFPGRFSGRQFSNSRSEMNVSTLELGDSALYLCASRFWAGEQYFGPGTRLTVT.

V is TRBV30 and J is TRBJ1-2; tentative D call: TRBD1 (6 bases). The CDR3 is made up of 13 amino acids. V lost 1 base and J lost 5, with 11 bases in between. The germline gives CDR1 GTSNPN, CDR2 SVGIG (reference sequence). CDR3 in amino acids: CAWSAGAQYGYTF. The CDR3 coding sequence is TGTGCCTGGAGTGCAGGGGCGCAATATGGCTACACCTTC. Complete variable domain (other parts from reference TRBV30 and TRBJ1-2): SQTIHQWPATLVQPVGSPLSLECTVEGTSNPNLYWYRQAAGRGLQLLFYSVGIGQISSEVPQNLSASRPQDRQFILSSKKLLLSDSGFYLCAWSAGAQYGYTFGSGTRLTVV.

The chain recombines TRBV6-5 with TRBJ1-1; D is unclear. The CDR3 runs 14 residues. The V end lost 0 bases, the J end lost 2 bases, and 7 bases lay between the germline ends. Germline assignment: CDR1 MNHEY and CDR2 SVGAGI. CDR3 amino acids: CASSYSWGNTEAFF. CDR3 DNA sequence: TGTGCCAGCAGTTACTCGTGGGGAAACACTGAAGCTTTCTTT.

The CDR3 spells CASSESGTQGSGNTIYF. CDR3 in DNA: TGCGCCAGCAGTGAGTCCGGCACTCAAGGCTCTGGAAACACCATATATTTT. The rearrangement links TRBV10-2 to TRBJ1-3; D gene uncertain. Germline CDR1 is WSHSY and CDR2 is SAAADI. The CDR3 runs to 17 residues. V dropped 0 bases and J dropped 0 bases, with 12 bases sitting between them.

The V gene is TRBV11-2, the J gene TRBJ2-1; 10 bases are shared with TRBD2. Trimming cost V 2 bases and J 5 bases; bases outside gene matches: 6. Looked up from germline, CDR1 is SGHAT and CDR2 is FQNNGV. The CDR3 has 16 amino acids. The CDR3 nucleotides are TGTGCCAGCAGCTTAAGCGGGAGGGCCTGGAACAATGAGCAGTTCTTC. Amino acids: CASSLSGRAWNNEQFF.

This clone showed up just once. The chain's CDR3 is CASSLASVGDTQYF. CDR3 in DNA: TGTGCCAGCAGCTTAGCCTCGGTTGGAGATACGCAGTATTTT. The rearrangement joins TRBV7-7 to TRBJ2-3, with D hard to call. V was trimmed by 0 bases and J by 5 bases, leaving 9 bases between them. Germline CDR1 reads SSHAT; CDR2 reads FNYEAQ (reference sequence). There are 14 residues in the CDR3.

The chain combines TRBV5-8 with TRBJ1-5; 8 bases fit TRBD1. CDR3 length: 15 residues. From germline, CDR1 is SGHTS and CDR2 YDEGEE. Trimming removed 1 base from V and 5 bases from J; junction bases left unmatched: 5. Here the CDR3 reads CASSLRQGADQPQHF. In nucleotides, the CDR3 is TGTGCCAGCAGCTTGAGGCAGGGGGCCGATCAGCCCCAGCATTTT.

V usage is TRBV11-2 and J usage is TRBJ2-7; 8 bases map to TRBD1. From germline, CDR1 is SGHAT and CDR2 FQNNGV. Trimming cost V 5 bases and J 2 bases; bases outside gene matches: 8. The CDR3 spans 15 residues. The DNA of the CDR3 is TGTGCCAGCAGCGTCGACAGGGGCCTAACCTACGAGCAGTACTTC. It codes for CASSVDRGLTYEQYF.

This clone was seen only a few times. This chain uses TRBV6-6 with TRBJ1-1, with D uncertain. CDR3 length: 15 amino acids. Per germline, CDR1 MNHNY and CDR2 SVGAGI (reference sequence). V was pared by 0 bases and J by 1 base, with 9 bases between. CDR3 sequence: CASSYSVTGNTEAFF. In nucleotides, the CDR3 is TGTGCCAGCAGTTACTCTGTGACCGGGAACACTGAAGCTTTCTTT.

The chain recombines TRBV6-5 with TRBJ2-7; 10 nucleotides agree with TRBD1. With 6 bases clipped from V and 2 bases from J, the junction kept 7 bases outside the gene matches. CDR3 length equals 15 residues. Germline loops: CDR1 MNHEY, CDR2 SVGAGI. This CDR3 reads CASSGEGTGAYEQYF. CDR3 sequence (DNA): TGTGCCAGCAGCGGAGAAGGGACAGGGGCCTACGAGCAGTACTTC.